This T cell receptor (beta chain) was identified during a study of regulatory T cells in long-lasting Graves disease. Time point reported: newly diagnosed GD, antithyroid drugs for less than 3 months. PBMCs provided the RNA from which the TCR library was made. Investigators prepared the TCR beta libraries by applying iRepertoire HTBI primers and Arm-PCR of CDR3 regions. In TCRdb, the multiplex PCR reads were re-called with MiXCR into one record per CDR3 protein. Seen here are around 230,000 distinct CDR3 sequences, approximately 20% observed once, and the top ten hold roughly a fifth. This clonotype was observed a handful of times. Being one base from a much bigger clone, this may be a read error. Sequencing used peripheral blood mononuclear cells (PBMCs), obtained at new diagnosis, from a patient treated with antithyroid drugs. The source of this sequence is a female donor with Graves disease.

CDR3 bases: TGCAGCGTTACCCAAGGGGCTGGCGCTGAAGCTTTCTTT. This gives the protein CSVTQGAGAEAFF. The rearrangement uses TRBV29-1 and TRBJ1-1, with D possibly being TRBD1 (5 bases). Germline lookup yields CDR1 SQVTM and CDR2 ANQGSEA. This CDR3 is built from 13 residues. V was pared by 5 bases and J by 6 bases, with 16 bases between.